This passage covers 8 T cell receptor beta chains from one sample sequenced in a study of blood T cell repertoires in COVID-19. Assay used: immunoSEQ multiplex PCR; TCRdb lists only in-frame clones, some missing. Among under 250,000 clones listed, about nine tenths were seen once. The sample was peripheral blood. Receptors originate from a woman in her sixties or seventies with acute or convalescent COVID-19.

This chain connects TRBV6-1 to TRBJ1-1; TRBD1 is a possible D gene (5 bases). Germline CDR1 and CDR2: MNHNS and SASEGT. Trimming took 0 bases from V and 5 from J, leaving 13 bases between them. The CDR3 sequence is 15 residues long. The CDR3 sequence: CASSEARSGRTEAFF. For the CDR3, the DNA is TGTGCCAGCAGTGAAGCCCGGTCAGGGAGGACTGAAGCTTTCTTT.

A remark on this clone: The junction departs from the called germline gene at one end, perhaps through a read error. The chain recombines TRBV2 with TRBJ1-5, with 7 nucleotides matching TRBD1. The CDR3 runs to 15 residues. Germline CDR1 is SNHLY and CDR2 is FYNNEI. The CDR3 nucleotides are TGTGCCAACAGTGGGGACAGATTGACAAATCAGCCCCAGCATTTT. Translated: CANSGDRLTNQPQHF. The complete variable domain, with remaining parts taken from reference TRBV2 and TRBJ1-5, reads EPEVTQTPSHQVTQMGQEVILRCVPISNHLYFYWYRQILGQKVEFLVSFYNNEISEKSEIFDDQFSVERPDGSNFTLKIRSTKLEDSAMYFCANSGDRLTNQPQHFGDGTRLSIL.

The gene calls are TRBV6-5 and TRBJ2-2; TRBD2 aligns across 8 bases. Trimming at V came to 7 bases and at J to 8 bases, leaving 12 bases not matched to a gene. This CDR3 is 15 amino acids long. Germline CDR1 and CDR2: MNHEY and SVGAGI. This CDR3 is CASIGGGTLGGELFF. Written as DNA, the CDR3 is TGTGCCAGCATCGGCGGGGGGACCCTCGGAGGGGAGCTGTTTTTT.

V and J are TRBV19 and TRBJ2-6; TRBD1 is a possible D gene (6 bases). There are 16 residues in the CDR3. Germline V gene lookup returns CDR1 LNHDA and CDR2 SQIVND (reference sequence). V shed 5 bases and J shed 0 bases, with 11 bases lying between them. The CDR3 nucleotides read TGTGCCAGTAGTCACAGGGTCTCCTCTGGGGCCAACGTCCTGACTTTC. This translates into CASSHRVSSGANVLTF.

This rearrangement joins TRBV5-1 to TRBJ1-2, with D unresolved. The CDR3 runs to 15 residues. V was pared by 0 bases and J by 5 bases, with 14 bases between. In germline, CDR1 is SGHRS, CDR2 YFSETQ. CDR3 in amino acids: CASSLEGDTDYGYTF. CDR3 DNA sequence: TGCGCCAGCAGCTTGGAGGGAGACACAGATTATGGCTACACCTTC.

The genes are TRBV18 and TRBJ1-4; 9 bases are shared with TRBD1. Germline-derived CDR1 and CDR2 are KGHSH and LQKENI. The ends lost 5 bases at V and 7 bases at J; junction bases unmatched: 2. The CDR3 runs 13 residues. The CDR3 reads CASSGQGTEKLFF. The CDR3 DNA follows: TGTGCCAGCTCAGGACAGGGGACTGAAAAACTGTTTTTT.

The V call is TRBV4-2, the J call TRBJ2-1, with 7 bases identical to TRBD2. The germline CDR1 and CDR2 sequences are LGHNA and YNFKEQ. V was pared by 1 base and J by 3 bases, with 6 bases of the junction left unmatched. This CDR3 is built from 16 residues. The CDR3 loop reads CASSQVAGEIYNEQFF. The CDR3 DNA sequence: TGTGCCAGCAGCCAAGTGGCGGGGGAGATCTACAATGAGCAGTTCTTC.

J is TRBJ2-4 and V is TRBV2, with TRBD1 as a possible D gene (6 bases). V was cut by 5 bases and J by 1 base, with 15 bases left in between. CDR3 length: 16 amino acids. CDR1 and CDR2 (germline): SNHLY, FYNNEI. CDR3: CASSSQGFGAKNIQYF. The CDR3 nucleotides read TGTGCCAGCAGTTCTCAGGGGTTCGGGGCCAAAAACATTCAGTACTTC.